These 8 T cell receptor beta chains were all obtained from the same sample, sequenced in a study of spatial heterogeneity in lung cancer. General study points: Counts of expanded alpha and beta TCRs within tumors tracked the tumor nonsynonymous mutation count.

Time point of the sample: sample taken at primary tumor resection. No antigens are known for them. TCRdb re-derived calls from the 5' RACE reads in MiXCR, one entry per CDR3 protein. This table holds approximately 7,000 distinct CDR3 sequences, around 12% found once. Sequenced here: lung tumor tissue, sampled at surgery. The receptor set was obtained from a male donor with early-stage non-small cell lung cancer.

This clonotype was observed many times. This beta chain lies outside the target of a library built for alpha chains; its clone size means little. The chain joins TRBV20-1 to TRBJ1-1; possible D gene TRBD1, 6 bases. With 4 bases removed from V and 0 bases from J, the gap between germline ends came to 9 bases. The CDR3 has 13 residues. Germline V CDR1 and CDR2: DFQATT, SNEGSKA (reference sequence). The CDR3 loop reads CSANGQLNTEAFF. CDR3 DNA: TGCAGTGCTAACGGACAGTTGAACACTGAAGCTTTCTTT.

This clonotype was detected only a few times. Since the library was made to target alpha chains, this beta chain is a stray read and its abundance is not meaningful. The chain links TRBV5-6 to TRBJ2-1; perhaps D is TRBD1 or TRBD2 (5 bases each). Trimming removed 7 bases at V and 9 bases at J, with 17 bases between. This CDR3 comprises 13 residues. Germline V gene lookup returns CDR1 SGHDT and CDR2 YYEEEE. CDR3 nucleotides: TGTGCCAGCCGCGTCCGGGGACGGGGTGAGCAGTTCTTC. Translation gives CASRVRGRGEQFF.

Notes on this clonotype: This beta chain lies outside the target of a library built for alpha chains; its clone size means little. The chain combines TRBV7-2 with TRBJ1-2; D is undetermined. The CDR3 is 13 residues long. CDR1 and CDR2 from the germline V gene are SGHTA and FQGNSA. The V end lost 4 bases, the J end lost 3 bases, and 9 bases lay between the germline ends. The CDR3 spells CASSSNGDYGYTF. In DNA form, the CDR3 reads TGTGCCAGCAGCTCAAACGGGGACTATGGCTACACCTTC.

This clonotype is classed as medium-sized. The library was built for alpha chains, so this beta chain is an off-target read and its size means little. V and J are TRBV5-1 and TRBJ2-5; D unclear. The CDR3 runs 14 residues. The germline gives CDR1 SGHRS, CDR2 YFSETQ. Trimming left V 1 base short and J 3 bases short, with 10 bases between. CDR3 protein: CASSLSRTKETQYF. The CDR3 nucleotides read TGCGCCAGCAGCTTGAGCAGGACCAAAGAGACCCAGTACTTC.

This clonotype was counted at least ten times. Since it is a stray read in a library aimed at alpha chains, this beta chain has a size that is not meaningful. CDR3: CASSPGGLGTDTQYF. Here the CDR3 DNA reads TGTGCCAGCAGCCCAGGGGGACTCGGCACAGATACGCAGTATTTT. The chain is built from TRBV27 and TRBJ2-3; a possible D gene is TRBD1 (7 bases). CDR3 length: 15 amino acids. V lost 6 bases to trimming and J lost 1 base, with 14 bases between them. Germline values: CDR1 MNHEY, CDR2 SMNVEV (reference sequence).

In its sample, this clonotype was seen many times. With the library built for alpha chains, this beta chain is off target and its frequency is not meaningful. This chain connects TRBV27 to TRBJ2-6, with D hard to call. The CDR3 is made up of 14 amino acids. V lost 3 bases to trimming and J lost 3 bases, with 6 bases between them. Germline V gives CDR1 MNHEY, CDR2 SMNVEV (reference sequence). The CDR3 sequence is CASSLTNGANVLTF. CDR3 DNA sequence: TGTGCCAGCAGTTTGACAAATGGGGCCAACGTCCTGACTTTC.

In this sample, this clonotype turned up many times. For a library built for alpha chains, this beta chain is a stray read; little rests on its size. The chain links TRBV5-1 to TRBJ1-1; a weak D match, TRBD1 (5 bases). The CDR3 is made up of 15 amino acids. Germline CDR1 SGHRS, CDR2 YFSETQ. Trimming left V 4 bases short and J 4 bases short, with 17 bases between. Here the CDR3 DNA reads TGCGCCAGCAGCCGGGGGACCGCCCGGGGCACTGAAGCTTTCTTT. Translation: CASSRGTARGTEAFF.

This clonotype was seen only a few times. The library was designed around alpha chains, so this beta chain is a stray read whose abundance carries little weight. This chain connects TRBV5-4 to TRBJ2-7, with TRBD1 identical over 11 bases. The CDR3 runs 15 residues. Germline V gives CDR1 SGHNT, CDR2 YYREEE (reference sequence). The V segment lost 3 bases and the J segment 4 bases; nucleotides outside the gene matches: 6. The CDR3 loop is CASSWPDRGRYEQYF. The CDR3 bases are TGTGCCAGCAGCTGGCCGGACAGGGGGCGTTACGAGCAGTACTTC.